This T cell receptor (beta chain) was found in a study of cytomegalovirus exposure and HLA in healthy donors. Germline assignment: CDR1 MGHRA and CDR2 YSYEKL. The CDR3 is 15 amino acids. Primers for the PCR totalled 60 Vbeta and 13 Jbeta. The repertoire was sequenced with immunoSEQ multiplex PCR; TCRdb's copy has only in-frame clones and lacks some. The data contain around 130,000 clones, more than 70% of them singletons. With regard to this clone: The antigen remains undetermined.

General study findings and limits: HLA-A and HLA-B allele assignments for most subjects were reportedly predicted accurately using TCR beta sequences.

The gene calls are TRBV4-1 and TRBJ2-5; 8 bases are a match to TRBD1. The end of the DNA aligns better with TRBJ2-7, so the J call may be wrong. The receptor was isolated from a woman aged 55-69 years in good health and CMV-seronegative. Source material: PBMCs. In DNA, the CDR3 is TGCGCCAGCAGCCAACAGGACAGGGTCCTCTACGAGCAGTACTTC. Protein: CASSQQDRVLYEQYF.